The 5 T cell receptor beta chains presented below share a single source sample, sequenced in a study of T cells in Graves' hyperthyroidism and ophthalmopathy. Amplified TCR beta CDR3 regions came from RNA transcripts. First-round RT-PCR of the TCR CDR3 relied on the HTBI primer set. TCRdb redid the calling of the multiplex PCR reads with MiXCR, one entry per CDR3 protein. Of hundreds of thousands of distinct CDR3 sequences detected, roughly 25% appear once; the ten largest clones hold around four fifths. Specimen: blood. Receptor source: a man between 50 and 59 years old with Graves' hyperthyroidism.

The table lists this clonotype with a few counts. This sequence joins TRBV5-1 and TRBJ2-3; 7 bases line up with TRBD2. J gave up 1 base and V 0 bases, and 11 bases lay outside the gene matches. The CDR3 extends over 18 amino acids. Germline V gives CDR1 SGHRS, CDR2 YFSETQ. The CDR3 region is CASSLAIGRETGTDTQYF. The CDR3 region has the DNA TGCGCCAGCAGCTTGGCGATAGGGCGGGAGACAGGCACAGATACGCAGTATTTT.

This clonotype was observed a handful of times. The chain is built from TRBV20-1 and TRBJ2-3, with 9 bases lining up with TRBD1. Germline trimming cut 3 bases from V and 2 bases from J; bases unmatched to any gene: 3. Germline assignment: CDR1 DFQATT and CDR2 SNEGSKA (reference sequence). The CDR3 is 14 amino acids. The CDR3 DNA reads TGCAGTGCTAGGGGGACAGGGTACACAGATACGCAGTATTTT. This codes for CSARGTGYTDTQYF.

There are many counts of this clonotype. V and J are TRBV28 and TRBJ2-7; D call uncertain. The V end was cut by 6 bases, the J end by 2 bases, with 11 bases between. CDR1 is MDHEN, CDR2 SYDVKM, per germline. The CDR3 has 13 amino acids. The CDR3, as DNA: TGTGCCAGCAGGATTCGCCGCCCCTACGAGCAGTACTTC. This codes for CASRIRRPYEQYF.

This clonotype was found a few times. This chain links TRBV29-1 with TRBJ2-5; 9 positions agree with TRBD1. V gave up 6 bases and J gave up 5 bases; unmatched junction bases: 4. Germline V CDR1 and CDR2: SQVTM, ANQGSEA. This CDR3 has 12 amino acids. The CDR3 DNA sequence: TGCAGCGTAACAGGACAGGGGGAGACCCAGTACTTC. This encodes CSVTGQGETQYF.

This clonotype was seen a handful of times. V is TRBV6-1 and J is TRBJ1-2; a weak D match, TRBD1 (6 bases). The V gene's germline CDR1 is MNHNS and CDR2 SASEGT. The CDR3 runs to 12 residues. V was shortened by 7 bases and J by 7 bases, with 13 bases between the two germline ends. This CDR3 is CASKGGLGGYTF. The CDR3 region has the DNA TGTGCCAGCAAGGGGGGGTTAGGTGGCTACACCTTC.